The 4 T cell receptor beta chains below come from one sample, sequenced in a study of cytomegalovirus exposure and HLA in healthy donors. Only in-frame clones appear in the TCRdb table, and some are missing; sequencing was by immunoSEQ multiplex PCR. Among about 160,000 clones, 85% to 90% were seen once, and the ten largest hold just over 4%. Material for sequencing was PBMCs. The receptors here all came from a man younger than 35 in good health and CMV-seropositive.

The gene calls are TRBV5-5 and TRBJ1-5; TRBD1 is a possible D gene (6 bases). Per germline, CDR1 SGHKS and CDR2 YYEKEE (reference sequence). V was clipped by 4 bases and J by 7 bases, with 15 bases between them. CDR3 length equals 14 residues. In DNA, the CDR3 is TGTGCCAGCAGCCTAGGACAGTCCCAACAGCCCCAGCATTTT. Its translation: CASSLGQSQQPQHF.

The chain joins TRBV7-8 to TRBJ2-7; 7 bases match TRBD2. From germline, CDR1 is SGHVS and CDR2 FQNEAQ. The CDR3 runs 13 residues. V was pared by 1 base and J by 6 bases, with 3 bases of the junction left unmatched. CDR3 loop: CASSLGEGSEQYF. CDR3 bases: TGTGCCAGCAGCTTAGGGGAGGGTAGCGAGCAGTACTTC.

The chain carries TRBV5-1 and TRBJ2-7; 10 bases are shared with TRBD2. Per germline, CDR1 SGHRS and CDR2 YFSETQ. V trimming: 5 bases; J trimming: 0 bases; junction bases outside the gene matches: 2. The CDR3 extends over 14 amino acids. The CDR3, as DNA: TGCGCCAGCAGGGTAGCGGGGGGCTCCTACGAGCAGTACTTC. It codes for CASRVAGGSYEQYF.

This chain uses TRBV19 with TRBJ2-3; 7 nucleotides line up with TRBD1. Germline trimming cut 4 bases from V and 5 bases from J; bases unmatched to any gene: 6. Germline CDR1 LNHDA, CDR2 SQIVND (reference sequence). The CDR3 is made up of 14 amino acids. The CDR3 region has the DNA TGTGCCAGTAGTAACCGGGCAGGGGGAGATACGCAGTATTTT. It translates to CASSNRAGGDTQYF.